This T cell receptor (beta chain) came from a study of spatial heterogeneity in lung cancer. Study-wide points: The study found that expanded intratumoral alpha and beta TCR counts tracked tumor mutation counts.

This clonotype was detected only a few times. As yet, its antigen is unknown. Unmatched junction bases numbered 0, after V lost 6 bases and J lost 1 base. The CDR3 contains 15 residues. The time point is: sample taken at primary tumor resection. TCRdb re-derived calls from the 5' RACE reads in MiXCR, one entry per CDR3 protein. The table has over 4,500 distinct CDR3 sequences, 22% seen once. The sample in question was lung tumor tissue, obtained at surgery. This chain connects TRBV12-3 or TRBV12-4 to TRBJ2-3; 14 bases fit TRBD2. The sequence was obtained from a male donor with early-stage non-small cell lung cancer. The CDR3 reads CASRGLAGGTDTQYF. DNA of the CDR3: TGTGCCAGCAGGGGACTAGCGGGGGGCACAGATACGCAGTATTTT.